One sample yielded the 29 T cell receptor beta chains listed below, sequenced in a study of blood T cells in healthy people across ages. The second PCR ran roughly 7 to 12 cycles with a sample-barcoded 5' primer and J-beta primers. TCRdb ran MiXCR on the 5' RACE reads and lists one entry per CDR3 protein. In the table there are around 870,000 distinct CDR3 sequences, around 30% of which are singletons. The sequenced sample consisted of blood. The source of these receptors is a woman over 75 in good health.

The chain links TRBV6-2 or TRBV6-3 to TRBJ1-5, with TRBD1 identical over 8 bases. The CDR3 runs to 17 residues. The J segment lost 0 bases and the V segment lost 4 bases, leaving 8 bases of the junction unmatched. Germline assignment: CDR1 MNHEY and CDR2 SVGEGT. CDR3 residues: CASSSLDREYSNQPQHF. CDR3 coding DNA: TGTGCCAGCAGTTCTCTGGACAGGGAATATAGCAATCAGCCCCAGCATTTT.

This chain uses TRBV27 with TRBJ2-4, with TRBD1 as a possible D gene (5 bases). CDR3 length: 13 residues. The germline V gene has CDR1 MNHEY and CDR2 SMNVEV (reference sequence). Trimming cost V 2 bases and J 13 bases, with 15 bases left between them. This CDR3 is CASSLIGAYKQYF. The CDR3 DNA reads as TGTGCCAGCAGTTTAATAGGGGCCTACAAGCAGTACTTC.

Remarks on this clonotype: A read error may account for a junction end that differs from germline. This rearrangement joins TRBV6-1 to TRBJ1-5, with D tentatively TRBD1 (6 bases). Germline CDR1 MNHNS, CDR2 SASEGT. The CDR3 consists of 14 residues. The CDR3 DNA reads TGTGCCAGCAGCAGGGACGGGGGCAATCGGCCCCAGCATTTT. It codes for CASSRDGGNRPQHF.

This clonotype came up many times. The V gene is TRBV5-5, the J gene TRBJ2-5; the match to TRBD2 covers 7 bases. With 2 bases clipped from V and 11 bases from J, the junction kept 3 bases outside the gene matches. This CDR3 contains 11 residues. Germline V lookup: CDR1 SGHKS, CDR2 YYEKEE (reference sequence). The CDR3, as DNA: TGTGCCAGCAGCTTAGCGGGGAGGCAGTACTTC. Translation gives CASSLAGRQYF.

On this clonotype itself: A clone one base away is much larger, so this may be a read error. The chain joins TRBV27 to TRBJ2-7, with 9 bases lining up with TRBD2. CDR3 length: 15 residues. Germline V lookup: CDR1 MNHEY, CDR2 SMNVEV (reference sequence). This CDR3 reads CANSVRLAGSYEQYF. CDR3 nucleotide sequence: TGTGCCAACAGTGTGAGGCTAGCGGGGTCCTACGAGCAGTACTTC.

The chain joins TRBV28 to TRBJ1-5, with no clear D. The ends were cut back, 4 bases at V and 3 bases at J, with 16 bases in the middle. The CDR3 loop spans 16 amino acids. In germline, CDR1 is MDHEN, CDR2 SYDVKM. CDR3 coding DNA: TGTGCCAGCAGTTCCGGACGCCGAGGAGCCAATCAGCCCCAGCATTTT. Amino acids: CASSSGRRGANQPQHF.

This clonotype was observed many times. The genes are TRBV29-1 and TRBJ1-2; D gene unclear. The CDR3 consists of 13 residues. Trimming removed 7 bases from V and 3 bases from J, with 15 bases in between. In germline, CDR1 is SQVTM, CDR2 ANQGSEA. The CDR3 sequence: CSDDPDGDYGYTF. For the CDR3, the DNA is TGCAGCGATGACCCGGACGGCGACTATGGCTACACCTTC. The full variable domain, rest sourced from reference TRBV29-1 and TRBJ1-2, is SAVISQKPSRDICQRGTSLTIQCQVDSQVTMMFWYRQQPGQSLTLIATANQGSEATYESGFVIDKFPISRPNLTFSTLTVSNMSPEDSSIYLCSDDPDGDYGYTFGSGTRLTVV.

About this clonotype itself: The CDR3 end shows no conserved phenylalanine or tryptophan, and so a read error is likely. This CDR3 reads CASAGRTSPFSYNEQFC. CDR3 nucleotides: TGTGCCAGCGCCGGCCGGACTAGTCCATTTTCCTACAATGAGCAGTTCTGC. The chain recombines TRBV27 with TRBJ2-1; 7 bases are a match to TRBD2. Germline V gene data show CDR1 as MNHEY and CDR2 as SMNVEV (reference sequence). This CDR3 contains 17 residues. Losses at the gene ends were 8 bases for V and 1 base for J; bases not matched to a gene: 14.

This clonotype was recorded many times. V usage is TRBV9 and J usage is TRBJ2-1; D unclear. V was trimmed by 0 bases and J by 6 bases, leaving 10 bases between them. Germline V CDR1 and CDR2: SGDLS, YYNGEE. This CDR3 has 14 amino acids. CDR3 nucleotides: TGTGCCAGCAGCGTAGACCCCCGTAGCAATGAGCAGTTCTTC. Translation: CASSVDPRSNEQFF.

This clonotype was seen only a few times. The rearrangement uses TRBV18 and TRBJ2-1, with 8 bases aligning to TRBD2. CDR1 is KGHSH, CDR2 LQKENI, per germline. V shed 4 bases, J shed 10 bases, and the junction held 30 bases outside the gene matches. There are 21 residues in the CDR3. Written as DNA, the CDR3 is TGTGCCAGCTCACTGACCGCACCGGGACTAGGTACAAATTTAGGACCATTGGAGCAGTTCTTC. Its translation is CASSLTAPGLGTNLGPLEQFF.

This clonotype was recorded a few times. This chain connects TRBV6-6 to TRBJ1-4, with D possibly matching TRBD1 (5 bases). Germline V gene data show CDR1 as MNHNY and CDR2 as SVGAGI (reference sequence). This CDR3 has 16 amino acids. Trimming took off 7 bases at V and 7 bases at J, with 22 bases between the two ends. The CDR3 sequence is CASTSGLGGRSEKLFF. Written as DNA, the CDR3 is TGTGCCAGCACCTCAGGGCTGGGGGGGAGAAGTGAAAAACTGTTTTTT.

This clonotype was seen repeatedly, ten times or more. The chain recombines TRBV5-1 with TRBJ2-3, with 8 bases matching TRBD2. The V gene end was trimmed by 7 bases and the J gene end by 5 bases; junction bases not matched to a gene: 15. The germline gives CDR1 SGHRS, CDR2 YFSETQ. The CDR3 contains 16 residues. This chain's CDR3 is CASDHDSGGAQDTQYF. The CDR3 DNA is TGCGCCAGCGATCACGACTCCGGGGGGGCCCAAGATACGCAGTATTTT.

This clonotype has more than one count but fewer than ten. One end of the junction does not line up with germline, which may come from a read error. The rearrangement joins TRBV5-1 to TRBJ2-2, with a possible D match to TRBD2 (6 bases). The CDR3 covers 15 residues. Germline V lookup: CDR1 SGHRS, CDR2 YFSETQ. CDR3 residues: CVSSLRGANTGELFF. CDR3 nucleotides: TGCGTCAGCAGCTTGCGCGGGGCGAACACCGGGGAGCTGTTTTTT.

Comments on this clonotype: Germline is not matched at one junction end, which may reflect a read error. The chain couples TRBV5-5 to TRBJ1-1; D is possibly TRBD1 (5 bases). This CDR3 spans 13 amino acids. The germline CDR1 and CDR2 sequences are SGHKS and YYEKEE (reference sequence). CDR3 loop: CAGSGAGHTEAFF. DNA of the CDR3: TGTGCCGGCAGCGGGGCCGGGCACACTGAAGCTTTCTTT. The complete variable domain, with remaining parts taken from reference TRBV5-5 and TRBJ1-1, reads DAGVTQSPTHLIKTRGQQVTLRCSPISGHKSVSWYQQVLGQGPQFIFQYYEKEERGRGNFPDRFSARQFPNYSSELNVNALLLGDSALYLCAGSGAGHTEAFFGQGTRLTVV.

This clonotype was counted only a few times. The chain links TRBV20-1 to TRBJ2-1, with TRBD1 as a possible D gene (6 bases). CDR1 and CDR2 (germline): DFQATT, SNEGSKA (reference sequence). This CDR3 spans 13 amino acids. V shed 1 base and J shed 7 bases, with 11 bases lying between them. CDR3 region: CSARGNGQNEQFF. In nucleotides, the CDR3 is TGCAGTGCTAGAGGGAATGGACAGAATGAGCAGTTCTTC.

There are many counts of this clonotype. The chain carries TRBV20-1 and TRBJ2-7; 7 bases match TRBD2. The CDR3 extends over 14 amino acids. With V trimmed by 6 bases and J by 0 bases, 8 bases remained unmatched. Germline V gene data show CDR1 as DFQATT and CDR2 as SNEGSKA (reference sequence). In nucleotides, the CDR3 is TGCAGTGCGCCCCTAGGCGGGGGCTCCTACGAGCAGTACTTC. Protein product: CSAPLGGGSYEQYF.

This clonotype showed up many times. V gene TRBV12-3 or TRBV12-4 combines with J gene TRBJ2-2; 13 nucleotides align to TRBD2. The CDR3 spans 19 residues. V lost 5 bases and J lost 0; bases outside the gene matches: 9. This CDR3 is CASSLTPGLAGTNTGELFF. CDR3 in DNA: TGTGCCAGCAGTCTTACGCCGGGACTAGCGGGGACGAACACCGGGGAGCTGTTTTTT.

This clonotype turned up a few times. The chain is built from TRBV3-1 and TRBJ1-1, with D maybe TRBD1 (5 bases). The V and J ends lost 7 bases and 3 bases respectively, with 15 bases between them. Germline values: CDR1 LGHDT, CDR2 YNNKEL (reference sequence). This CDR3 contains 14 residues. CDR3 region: CASTGGGLDTEAFF. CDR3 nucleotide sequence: TGTGCCAGCACCGGTGGGGGTCTGGACACTGAAGCTTTCTTT.

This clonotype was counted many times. The CDR3 DNA follows: TGTGCCAGCACCTTCTCCAGGGGTGTAAGGGGGAGCAATGAGCAGTTCTTC. Translation: CASTFSRGVRGSNEQFF. The chain is built from TRBV28 and TRBJ2-1, with a tentative D call TRBD1 (6 bases). Trimming took 7 bases from V and 6 from J, leaving 25 bases between them. The CDR3 length is 17 residues. CDR1 MDHEN and CDR2 SYDVKM come from the germline V gene.

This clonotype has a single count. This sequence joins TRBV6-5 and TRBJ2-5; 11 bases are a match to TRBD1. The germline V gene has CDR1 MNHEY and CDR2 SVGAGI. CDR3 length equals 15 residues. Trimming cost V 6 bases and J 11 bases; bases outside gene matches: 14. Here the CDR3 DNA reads TGTGCCAGCAGAAAGGGACAGGGGGTGTACAGTGAGCAGTACTTC. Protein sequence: CASRKGQGVYSEQYF.

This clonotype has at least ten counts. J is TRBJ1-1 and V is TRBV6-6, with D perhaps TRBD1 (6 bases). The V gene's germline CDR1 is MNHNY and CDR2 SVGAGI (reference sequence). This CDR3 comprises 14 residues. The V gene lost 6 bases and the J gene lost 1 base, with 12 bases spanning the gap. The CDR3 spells CASRYRATNTEAFF. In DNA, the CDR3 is TGTGCCAGCAGATACAGGGCTACGAACACTGAAGCTTTCTTT.

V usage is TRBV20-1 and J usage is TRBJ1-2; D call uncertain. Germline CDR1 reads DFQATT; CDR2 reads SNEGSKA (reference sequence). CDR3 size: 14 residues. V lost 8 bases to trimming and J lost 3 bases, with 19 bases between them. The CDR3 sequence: CSTWTLRSDYGYTF. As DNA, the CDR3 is TGCAGTACCTGGACCCTAAGGAGTGACTATGGCTACACCTTC.

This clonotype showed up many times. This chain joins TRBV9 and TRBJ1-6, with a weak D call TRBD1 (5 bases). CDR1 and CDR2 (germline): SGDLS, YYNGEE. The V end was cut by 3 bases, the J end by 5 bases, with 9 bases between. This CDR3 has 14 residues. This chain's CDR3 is CASSAGPNNSPLHF. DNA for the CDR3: TGTGCCAGCAGCGCGGGACCTAATAATTCACCCCTCCACTTT.

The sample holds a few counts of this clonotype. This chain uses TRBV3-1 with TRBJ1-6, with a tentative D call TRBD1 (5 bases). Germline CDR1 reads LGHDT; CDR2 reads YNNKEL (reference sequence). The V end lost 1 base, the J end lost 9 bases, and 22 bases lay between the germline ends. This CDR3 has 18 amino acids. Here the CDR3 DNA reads TGTGCCAGCAGCCAAGGTGCAGGGATGTTTCTTTTCGGTTCACCCCTCCACTTT. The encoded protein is CASSQGAGMFLFGSPLHF.

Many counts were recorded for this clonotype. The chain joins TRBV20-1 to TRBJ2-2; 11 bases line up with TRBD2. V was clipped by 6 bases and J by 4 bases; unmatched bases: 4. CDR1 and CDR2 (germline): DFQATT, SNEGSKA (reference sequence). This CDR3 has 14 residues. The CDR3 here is CSALAGALTGELFF. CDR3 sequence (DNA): TGCAGTGCACTAGCGGGGGCCCTCACCGGGGAGCTGTTTTTT.

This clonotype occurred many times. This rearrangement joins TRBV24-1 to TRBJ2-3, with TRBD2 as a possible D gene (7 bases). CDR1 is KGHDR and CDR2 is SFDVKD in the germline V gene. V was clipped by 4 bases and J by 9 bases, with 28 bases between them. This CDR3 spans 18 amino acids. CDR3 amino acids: CATSDPGGTFPTLETQYF. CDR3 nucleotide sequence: TGTGCCACCAGTGACCCCGGGGGGACATTCCCGACTTTGGAGACGCAGTATTTT.

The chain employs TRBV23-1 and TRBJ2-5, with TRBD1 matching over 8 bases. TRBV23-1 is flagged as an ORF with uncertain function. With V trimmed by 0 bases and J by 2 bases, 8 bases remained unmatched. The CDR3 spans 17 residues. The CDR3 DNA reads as TGCGCCAGCAGTCAATCGATCGGGACAGGACCTCAAGAGACCCAGTACTTC. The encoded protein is CASSQSIGTGPQETQYF.

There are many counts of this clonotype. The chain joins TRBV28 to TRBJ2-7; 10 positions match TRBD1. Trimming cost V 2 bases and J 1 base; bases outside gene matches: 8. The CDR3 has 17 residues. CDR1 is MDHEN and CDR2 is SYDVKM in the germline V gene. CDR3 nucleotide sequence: TGTGCCAGCAGTTTAGACTTCGGGACAGGGGAATCCTACGAGCAGTACTTC. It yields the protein CASSLDFGTGESYEQYF.

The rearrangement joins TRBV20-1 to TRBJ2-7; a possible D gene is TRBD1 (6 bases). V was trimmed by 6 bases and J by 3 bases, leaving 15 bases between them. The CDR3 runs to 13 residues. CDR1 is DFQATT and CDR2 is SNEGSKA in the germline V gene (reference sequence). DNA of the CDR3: TGCAGTGCGCCGAGGGAACAGGGCTACGAGCAGTACTTC. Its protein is CSAPREQGYEQYF.